Below, one T cell receptor (beta chain) is given with its context. Its specificity is not known. Per the germline V gene, CDR1 is SGHTA and CDR2 is FQGNSA. The junction had 5 bases not matched to a gene; V was cut back by 4 bases and J by 7 bases. The CDR3 has 15 amino acids. These data originate in a study of cytomegalovirus exposure and HLA in healthy donors. Regarding the study as a whole: Later analysis associated a missense DCLRE1C variant with TCR beta V- and J-gene trimming. Evidence from a later analysis indicated that most CMV-associated TCR beta chains looked HLA-restricted. Association of fewer than 20,000 TCR beta sequences with HLA alleles was found at 0.05 false discovery rate in a later analysis.

Primers for the PCR totalled 60 Vbeta and 13 Jbeta. Methods used by the authors: Around 83 million unique TCR beta chains, 8.5 million to 14 million shared, were counted in a later analysis. Method: immunoSEQ multiplex PCR; TCRdb's copy keeps in-frame clones and lacks some. V and J calls plus clone size are reproduced from that table; the DNA served to infer D and trimming. The sample includes some 170,000 clones, approximately 81% seen only once; the top ten take about 2.3%. V usage is TRBV7-2 and J usage is TRBJ2-1; 12 bases line up with TRBD2. The source is a woman under 40 in good health and CMV-seronegative. The sequenced sample was PBMCs. The CDR3 region has the DNA TGTGCCAGCAGCTATAGGGGGACTAGCGGGAATGAGCAGTTCTTC. It yields the protein CASSYRGTSGNEQFF.